The clone carrying this T cell receptor beta chain has a count of ten or more. Its target is not known. RNA transcripts yielded amplified TCR beta CDR3 regions. First-round RT-PCR of the TCR CDR3 relied on the HTBI primer set. TCRdb re-called the multiplex PCR reads through MiXCR, storing one row per CDR3 protein. The table records approximately 400,000 distinct CDR3 sequences, about 13% of them present only once. The entry originates in a study of T cells in Graves' hyperthyroidism and ophthalmopathy. Study-wide findings and caveats: Most clonotypes expanded in the thyroid (above 0.001) were also present in blood.

The germline CDR1 and CDR2 sequences are SSHAT and FNYEAQ (reference sequence). This CDR3 has 14 residues. Trimming shortened V by 2 bases and J by 4 bases, and 11 bases separated the two germline ends. Exclusions: uncontrolled infection, other autoimmune disease, pregnancy, lactation. Under 12 ml fresh peripheral blood yielded the PBMCs. The sample consisted of blood. The chain combines TRBV7-7 with TRBJ2-5; TRBD1 is a possible D gene (5 bases). The source of this sequence is a man aged 25 to 40 with Graves' hyperthyroidism that later progressed to Graves' ophthalmopathy. CDR3 region: CASSLTGPLETQYF. The CDR3 region has the DNA TGTGCCAGCAGCTTAACAGGACCGTTAGAGACCCAGTACTTC.